The 21 T cell receptor beta chains below come from one sample, sequenced in a study of CD8 T cells in ankylosing spondylitis. TCRdb re-derived calls from the 5' RACE reads in MiXCR, one entry per CDR3 protein. The sample lists over 700,000 distinct CDR3 sequences; under 20% were seen once. For these receptors, no antigen is known. Study results and limitations: About eight highly homologous variants made up a TCR beta motif that seemed to typify ankylosing spondylitis blood.

The sample taken for sequencing was blood, either unsorted or a sorted T cell fraction (not recorded which). These receptors were collected from a male donor with ankylosing spondylitis.

The chain employs TRBV5-6 and TRBJ1-1, with TRBD1 matching 7 bases. The CDR3 is 14 amino acids. Germline loops: CDR1 SGHDT, CDR2 YYEEEE. J lost 5 bases, V lost 4 bases, and 8 bases had no gene match. CDR3 sequence: CASSDLTGDTEAFF. In nucleotides, the CDR3 is TGTGCCAGCAGCGACCTAACAGGGGATACTGAAGCTTTCTTT.

The V call is TRBV5-1, the J call TRBJ2-1, with 7 bases that match TRBD1. The CDR3 has 15 residues. Trimming at V came to 2 bases and at J to 6 bases, leaving 8 bases not matched to a gene. Germline lookup yields CDR1 SGHRS and CDR2 YFSETQ. The CDR3 nucleotides read TGCGCCAGCAGCTTAGAACAGGGGTTGTCCAATGAGCAGTTCTTC. Translation: CASSLEQGLSNEQFF.

J is TRBJ2-1 and V is TRBV29-1, with D perhaps TRBD1 or TRBD2 (5 bases each). The V end lost 4 bases, the J end lost 0 bases, and 10 bases lay between the germline ends. The CDR3 is 14 amino acids. The germline gives CDR1 SQVTM, CDR2 ANQGSEA. The DNA of the CDR3 is TGCAGCGTTGCCTACGGGACCTCCTACAATGAGCAGTTCTTC. Protein: CSVAYGTSYNEQFF.

This clonotype was counted a few times. The chain is built from TRBV4-3 and TRBJ2-4; 7 bases agree with TRBD1. V was clipped by 2 bases and J by 8 bases; unmatched bases: 6. The CDR3 length is 14 residues. The V gene's germline CDR1 is LGHNA and CDR2 YSLEER. The CDR3 coding sequence is TGCGCCAGCAGCCAAACAGGGGATTCGGACATTCAGTACTTC. Protein product: CASSQTGDSDIQYF.

In its sample, this clonotype was seen a few times. Here the CDR3 reads CASSLAGRTTDTQYF. In DNA form, the CDR3 reads TGCGCCAGCAGCTTGGCCGGGAGGACTACAGATACGCAGTATTTT. The chain recombines TRBV5-1 with TRBJ2-3; TRBD2 matches at 7 bases. The CDR3 covers 15 residues. Germline CDR1 SGHRS, CDR2 YFSETQ. The V gene end was trimmed by 0 bases and the J gene end by 3 bases; junction bases not matched to a gene: 4.

The sample holds many counts of this clonotype. The chain uses TRBV29-1 and TRBJ2-5, with 10 bases fitting TRBD2. Germline V CDR1 and CDR2: SQVTM, ANQGSEA. CDR3 length: 13 amino acids. V was pared by 2 bases and J by 9 bases, with 6 bases of the junction left unmatched. CDR3 sequence reads: CSVEREAGGAQYF. In DNA form, the CDR3 reads TGCAGCGTTGAACGTGAAGCGGGAGGGGCCCAGTACTTC.

The rearrangement joins TRBV30 to TRBJ2-5; 8 bases are a match to TRBD1. Trimming at V came to 0 bases and at J to 6 bases, leaving 3 bases not matched to a gene. CDR1 and CDR2 (germline): GTSNPN, SVGIG (reference sequence). CDR3 length: 13 amino acids. This CDR3 reads CAWSVQGVQTQYF. The CDR3 DNA is TGTGCCTGGAGTGTACAGGGGGTTCAGACCCAGTACTTC. The full variable domain, its missing parts supplied by reference TRBV30 and TRBJ2-5, is SQTIHQWPATLVQPVGSPLSLECTVEGTSNPNLYWYRQAAGRGLQLLFYSVGIGQISSEVPQNLSASRPQDRQFILSSKKLLLSDSGFYLCAWSVQGVQTQYFGPGTRLLVL.

This clonotype has just a few counts. The V gene is TRBV24-1, the J gene TRBJ2-1; D is ambiguous. The CDR3 totals 13 residues. The ends were cut back, 3 bases at V and 6 bases at J, with 8 bases in the middle. Germline V gene lookup returns CDR1 KGHDR and CDR2 SFDVKD. The CDR3 spells CATSDGPSNEQFF. CDR3 sequence (DNA): TGTGCCACCAGTGATGGCCCCTCCAATGAGCAGTTCTTC.

This clonotype was seen once. This may stem from a read error, because a much larger clone lies one nucleotide away. The chain uses TRBV29-1 and TRBJ2-1; no firm D call. Germline V gene sequence: CDR1 SQVTM, CDR2 ANQGSEA. This CDR3 spans 10 amino acids. DNA for the CDR3: TGCAGAGCGTCGGACAATGAGCAGTTCTTC. As protein: CRASDNEQFF.

This clonotype was detected a few times. The CDR3 DNA is TGTGCCAGCAGCTCCACGTGGGGGAATGAGCAGTTCTTC. Protein sequence: CASSSTWGNEQFF. The chain joins TRBV7-9 to TRBJ2-1; tentatively, D is TRBD1 or TRBD2 (5 bases each). The V end was cut by 4 bases, the J end by 7 bases, with 11 bases between. The CDR3 spans 13 residues. Germline lookup yields CDR1 SEHNR and CDR2 FQNEAQ (reference sequence).

V and J are TRBV6-2 or TRBV6-3 and TRBJ2-7; weak D call: TRBD1 (6 bases). The CDR3 covers 15 residues. Trimming pared 2 bases from V and 0 bases from J, leaving 11 bases between. CDR1 and CDR2 from the germline V gene are MNHEY and SVGEGT. The CDR3 DNA reads TGTGCCAGCAGTTACGGGCCAGGGGACTCCTACGAGCAGTACTTC. This encodes CASSYGPGDSYEQYF.

This clonotype has only a few counts. This chain uses TRBV27 with TRBJ2-1; D possibly corresponds to TRBD1 (5 bases). The germline V gene encodes CDR1 MNHEY and CDR2 SMNVEV (reference sequence). V was pared by 0 bases and J by 11 bases, with 14 bases between. This CDR3 has 14 amino acids. CDR3: CASSLSSSGHKQFF. The CDR3 DNA follows: TGTGCCAGCAGTTTATCGAGCTCTGGACATAAGCAGTTCTTC.

In its sample, this clonotype was seen a few times. The rearrangement joins TRBV10-3 to TRBJ2-5; 7 bases align to TRBD1. The CDR3 is 16 residues long. Trimming at V came to 5 bases and at J to 1 base, leaving 10 bases not matched to a gene. CDR1 is ENHRY and CDR2 is SYGVKD in the germline V gene. The CDR3 protein is CAISPVQGNIQETQYF. CDR3 sequence (DNA): TGTGCCATCAGTCCAGTACAGGGGAATATCCAAGAGACCCAGTACTTC.

This clonotype has more than one count but fewer than ten. This rearrangement joins TRBV5-6 to TRBJ2-1; unclear D gene. Germline V gene sequence: CDR1 SGHDT, CDR2 YYEEEE. V was trimmed by 3 bases and J by 1 base, leaving 11 bases between them. This CDR3 spans 15 amino acids. The CDR3 region has the DNA TGTGCCAGCAGCTCCTCGCCAAATTCCTACAATGAGCAGTTCTTC. It encodes CASSSSPNSYNEQFF.

The chain employs TRBV2 and TRBJ2-3; D possibly corresponds to TRBD2 (5 bases). The V end was cut by 3 bases, the J end by 2 bases, with 12 bases between. This CDR3 is built from 15 residues. CDR1 and CDR2 (germline): SNHLY, FYNNEI. CDR3 in DNA: TGTGCCAGCAGTGAGGAGGCAGCTACCACAGATACGCAGTATTTT. Its translation is CASSEEAATTDTQYF.

V gene TRBV7-8 combines with J gene TRBJ2-7; no firm D call. There are 13 residues in the CDR3. Germline lookup yields CDR1 SGHVS and CDR2 FQNEAQ. The V end lost 5 bases, the J end lost 3 bases, and 11 bases lay between the germline ends. The CDR3 nucleotides read TGTGCCAGCAGCCCCCTGGGATTCTACGAGCAGTACTTC. It specifies CASSPLGFYEQYF.

This clonotype occurred many times. The chain combines TRBV24-1 with TRBJ1-5; possible D gene TRBD1, 5 bases. V lost 5 bases and J 7 bases, leaving 8 bases between the germline ends. Germline CDR1 and CDR2: KGHDR and SFDVKD. The CDR3 loop spans 12 amino acids. Here the CDR3 reads CATSAGEQPQHF. CDR3 DNA: TGTGCCACCAGTGCGGGGGAGCAGCCCCAGCATTTT.

The chain carries TRBV9 and TRBJ1-1, with no clear D. Germline CDR1 reads SGDLS; CDR2 reads YYNGEE. This CDR3 spans 13 amino acids. Deletions cut 4 bases from V and 4 bases from J, with 11 bases between. CDR3 nucleotides: TGTGCCAGCAGCCCGAGAGAAGGCACTGAAGCTTTCTTT. Translated, it gives CASSPREGTEAFF.

The chain employs TRBV20-1 and TRBJ2-7; D unclear. Germline V lookup: CDR1 DFQATT, CDR2 SNEGSKA (reference sequence). V was shortened by 2 bases and J by 0 bases, with 11 bases between the two germline ends. The CDR3 extends over 14 amino acids. The CDR3 here is CSARTVKNSYEQYF. As DNA, the CDR3 is TGCAGTGCTAGAACGGTTAAAAACTCCTACGAGCAGTACTTC.

The rearrangement uses TRBV29-1 and TRBJ1-1; D is undetermined. Deletions cut 5 bases from V and 2 bases from J, with 18 bases between. The CDR3 has 15 residues. Germline V gene lookup returns CDR1 SQVTM and CDR2 ANQGSEA. The CDR3 region is CSVRAEGSPNTEAFF. In DNA, the CDR3 is TGCAGCGTTCGGGCAGAAGGTAGCCCAAACACTGAAGCTTTCTTT.

Only a few counts were recorded for this clonotype. The chain carries TRBV24-1 and TRBJ2-1; no firm D call. The CDR3 is 11 amino acids. Deletions cut 12 bases from V and 9 bases from J, with 14 bases between. The germline gives CDR1 KGHDR, CDR2 SFDVKD. In DNA, the CDR3 is TGTGCCTCGGCCTCTTTGGTTGAGCAGTTCTTC. Its protein product is CASASLVEQFF.